This TCR beta chain was recovered during a study of response to subunit inactivated influenza vaccine. Study-wide findings and caveats: Each seasonal influenza vaccination recruits few new T cells, the authors suggested.

This clonotype was found many times. The antigen is undetermined. A single record per CDR3 protein comes from TCRdb applying MiXCR to the RT-PCR reads. This table holds 500,000 or so distinct CDR3 sequences, about a tenth found once. This CDR3 has 15 amino acids. Trimming cost V 5 bases and J 7 bases, with 18 bases left between them. Germline V gene data show CDR1 as SGHVS and CDR2 as FQNEAQ. The V gene is TRBV7-8, the J gene TRBJ2-1, with D perhaps TRBD2 (6 bases). Sample: PBMCs from blood, taken 45 days after vaccination. The receptor comes from a man aged 50 to 60 who received an inactivated influenza vaccine. The CDR3 bases are TGTGCCAGCAGCCCTGGATCGGGGGTGGGGAATGAGCAGTTCTTC. It translates to CASSPGSGVGNEQFF.